Listed here is a single T cell receptor beta chain. This sample was included in a study of blood T cell repertoires in COVID-19. Study information: Samples came from the United States, Italy and Spain, spanning acute and convalescent COVID-19. Sample material is recorded as cDNA or gDNA derived from T cells, B-cell-depleted T cells, or PBMCs.

In the authors' methods: Using reference gene primer amplification, nucleated cell counts were estimated. Profiling relied on immunoSEQ multiplex PCR, and the TCRdb table lists in-frame clones only, not all of them. The V and J calls and clone size are taken from that table; D and trimming were inferred from the DNA. This sample has about 140,000 clones; around nine tenths occur once, and the top ten carry roughly 5%. The receptor's source is a human donor in a cohort sampled during active COVID-19. Sample: peripheral blood.

The CDR3 is CASSYLVIDSGNTIYF. The CDR3 DNA reads TGTGCCAGCAGTTACCTGGTAATCGACTCAGGAAACACCATATATTTT. The chain links TRBV6-6 to TRBJ1-3; D gene uncertain. The V and J ends lost 2 bases and 4 bases respectively, with 15 bases between them. The length of the CDR3 is 16 residues. Germline V lookup: CDR1 MNHNY, CDR2 SVGAGI (reference sequence).